This T cell receptor beta chain was documented in a study of blood T cell repertoires in COVID-19. Study-wide context: Cohort 3 recovered donors had two negative PCRs, clearance, or symptom resolution. Whether acute or convalescent, the COVID-19 samples came from the United States, Italy and Spain. T cells, B-cell-depleted T cells, or PBMCs supplied cDNA or gDNA.

The length of the CDR3 is 19 residues. Looked up from germline, CDR1 is SEHNR and CDR2 is FQNEAQ (reference sequence). V was clipped by 5 bases and J by 4 bases; unmatched bases: 20. This table comes from immunoSEQ multiplex PCR, and its TCRdb copy is limited to in-frame clones, with some not included. The table includes some 220,000 clones, around 85% detected once. The TCR was taken from a woman in her forties or fifties in a cohort exposed to, infected with or recovered from COVID-19 (not recorded which). V gene TRBV7-9 combines with J gene TRBJ2-3, with TRBD2 matching 8 bases. Sample: PBMCs or T cells enriched from blood (not recorded which). CDR3 in amino acids: CASSQVVLAGRWLPDTQYF. The CDR3 DNA reads TGTGCCAGCAGCCAAGTAGTGCTAGCGGGCCGGTGGTTGCCAGATACGCAGTATTTT. Variable domain in full (rest from reference TRBV7-9 and TRBJ2-3): DTGVSQNPRHKITKRGQNVTFRCDPISEHNRLYWYRQTLGQGPEFLTYFQNEAQLEKSRLLSDRFSAERPKGSFSTLEIQRTEQGDSAMYLCASSQVVLAGRWLPDTQYFGPGTRLTVL.